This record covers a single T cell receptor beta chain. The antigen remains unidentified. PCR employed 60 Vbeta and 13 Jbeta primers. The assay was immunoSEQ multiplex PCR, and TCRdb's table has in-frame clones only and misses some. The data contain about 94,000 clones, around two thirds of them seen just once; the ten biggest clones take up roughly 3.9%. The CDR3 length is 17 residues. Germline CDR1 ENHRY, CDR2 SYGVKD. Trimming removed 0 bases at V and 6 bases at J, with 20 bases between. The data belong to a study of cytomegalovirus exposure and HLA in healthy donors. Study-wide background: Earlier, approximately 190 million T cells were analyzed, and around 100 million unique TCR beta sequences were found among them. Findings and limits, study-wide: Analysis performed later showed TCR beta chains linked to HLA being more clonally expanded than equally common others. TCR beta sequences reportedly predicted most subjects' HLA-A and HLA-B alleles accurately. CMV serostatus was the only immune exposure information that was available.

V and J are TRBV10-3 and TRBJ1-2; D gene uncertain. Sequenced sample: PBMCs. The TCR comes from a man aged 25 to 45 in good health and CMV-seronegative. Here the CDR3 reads CAISESLLAGGSHGYTF. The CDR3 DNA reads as TGTGCCATCAGTGAGTCTCTGCTCGCTGGCGGGTCCCATGGCTACACCTTC.